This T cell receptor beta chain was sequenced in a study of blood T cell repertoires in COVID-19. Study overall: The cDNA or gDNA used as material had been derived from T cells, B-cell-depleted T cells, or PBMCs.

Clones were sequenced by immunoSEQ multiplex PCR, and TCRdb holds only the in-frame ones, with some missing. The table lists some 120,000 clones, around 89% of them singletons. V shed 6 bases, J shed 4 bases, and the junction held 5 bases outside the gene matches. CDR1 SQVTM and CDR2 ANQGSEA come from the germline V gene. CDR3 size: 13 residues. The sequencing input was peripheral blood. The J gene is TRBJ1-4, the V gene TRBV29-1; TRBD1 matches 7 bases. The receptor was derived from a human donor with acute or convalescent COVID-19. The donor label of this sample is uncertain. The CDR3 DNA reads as TGCAGCGTCGGGACAGCTGTTAATGAAAAACTGTTTTTT. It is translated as CSVGTAVNEKLFF. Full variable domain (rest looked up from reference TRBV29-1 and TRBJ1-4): SAVISQKPSRDICQRGTSLTIQCQVDSQVTMMFWYRQQPGQSLTLIATANQGSEATYESGFVIDKFPISRPNLTFSTLTVSNMSPEDSSIYLCSVGTAVNEKLFFGSGTQLSVL.